Below, 3 T cell receptor beta chains from the same sample are listed, as sequenced in a study of early T cells in non-severe SARS-CoV-2 infection (dated by TCRdb to about 2021). To prepare the library, 5' RACE was applied. The sequencer listed for this sample is NextSeq 500. The raw public data were reprocessed by TCRdb itself: fastp quality trimming at Q25, MiXCR clonotype calling, in-frame beta chains only. Identical CDR3 protein sequences are pooled into one entry, listed with their most common genes and DNA. This sample has about 70,000 distinct CDR3 sequences in its table, and approximately 11% of those were observed once. 15% to 17% of the sample rests with the top ten. This specimen consisted of whole blood, obtained at baseline. These receptors were taken from an adult who was a healthcare worker with PCR-confirmed SARS-CoV-2 infection or an uninfected control (not recorded which).

J is TRBJ2-5 and V is TRBV7-9, with 8 bases lining up with TRBD1. Trimming cost V 5 bases and J 7 bases; bases outside gene matches: 9. Germline CDR1 and CDR2: SEHNR and FQNEAQ (reference sequence). The CDR3 loop spans 14 amino acids. The CDR3 region is CASSPGTGAGTQYF. In DNA form, the CDR3 reads TGTGCCAGCAGCCCCGGGACAGGAGCTGGGACCCAGTACTTC.

This clonotype was seen at least ten times. The chain joins TRBV20-1 to TRBJ1-2; possible D gene TRBD1, 6 bases. The germline CDR1 and CDR2 sequences are DFQATT and SNEGSKA (reference sequence). This CDR3 contains 14 residues. V was pared by 0 bases and J by 7 bases, with 15 bases between. CDR3 sequence (DNA): TGCAGTGCTAGAGATTCCGCCAGGGGCGGTGGCTACACCTTC. Protein sequence: CSARDSARGGGYTF.

In this sample, this clonotype turned up many times. This chain links TRBV27 with TRBJ2-7; no definite D call. V was trimmed by 0 bases and J by 7 bases, leaving 10 bases between them. The CDR3 has 13 residues. CDR1 is MNHEY and CDR2 is SMNVEV in the germline V gene (reference sequence). The DNA of the CDR3 is TGTGCCAGCAGTTTATCCCCTCAGAGAGAGCAGTACTTC. Its translation is CASSLSPQREQYF.